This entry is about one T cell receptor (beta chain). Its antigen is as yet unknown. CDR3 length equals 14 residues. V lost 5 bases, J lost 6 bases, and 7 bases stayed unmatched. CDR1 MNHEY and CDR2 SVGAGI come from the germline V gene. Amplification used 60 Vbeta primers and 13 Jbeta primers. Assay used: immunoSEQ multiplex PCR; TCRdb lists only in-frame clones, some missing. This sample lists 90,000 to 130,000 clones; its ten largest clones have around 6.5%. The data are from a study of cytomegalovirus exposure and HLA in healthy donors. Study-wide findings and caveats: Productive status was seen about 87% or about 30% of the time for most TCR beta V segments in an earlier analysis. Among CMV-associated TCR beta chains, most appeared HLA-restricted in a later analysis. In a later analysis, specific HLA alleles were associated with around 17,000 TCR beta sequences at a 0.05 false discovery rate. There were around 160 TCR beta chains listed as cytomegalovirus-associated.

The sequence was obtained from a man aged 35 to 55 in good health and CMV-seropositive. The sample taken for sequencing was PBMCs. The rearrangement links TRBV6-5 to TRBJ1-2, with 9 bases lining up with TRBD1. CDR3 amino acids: CASSPDRGRNGYTF. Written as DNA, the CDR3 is TGTGCCAGCAGTCCGGACAGGGGCCGGAATGGCTACACCTTC.